A single sample gave rise to the 32 T cell receptor beta chains below, sequenced in a study of cytomegalovirus exposure and HLA in healthy donors (dated by TCRdb to about 2017). Receptor amplification or capture employed the immunoSEQ multiplex PCR assay. A mixture of 60 forward primers for TCR Vbeta segments and 13 reverse primers for TCR Jbeta segments was used in the multiplex PCR. TCRdb retrieved this table from immuneACCESS and kept in-frame rearrangements only. Not all clones are present; in checked studies, unresolved V genes account for under half, and no reason is known for the remainder. For this sample there are 90,000 to 100,000 clones; roughly 71% appear just once. The ten biggest clones cover 4.9% of the sample. Sequences were obtained from PBMCs. The origin of the receptors is a woman aged 40 to 50 in good health and CMV-seronegative.

The rearrangement links TRBV7-9 to TRBJ2-5; 14 bases match TRBD2. V trimming: 4 bases; J trimming: 4 bases; junction bases outside the gene matches: 11. Germline CDR1 and CDR2: SEHNR and FQNEAQ (reference sequence). This CDR3 region has 18 residues. CDR3 DNA sequence: TGTGCCAGCAGCTGGCCCGGGACTAGCGGGGGAGCTGGAGAGACCCAGTACTTC. Protein product: CASSWPGTSGGAGETQYF. The full variable domain, in which reference TRBV7-9 and TRBJ2-5 provide the parts outside the CDR3, is DTGVSQNPRHKITKRGQNVTFRCDPISEHNRLYWYRQTLGQGPEFLTYFQNEAQLEKSRLLSDRFSAERPKGSFSTLEIQRTEQGDSAMYLCASSWPGTSGGAGETQYFGPGTRLLVL.

The genes are TRBV30 and TRBJ1-3, with 7 nucleotides matching TRBD1. Germline V gene sequence: CDR1 GTSNPN, CDR2 SVGIG (reference sequence). This CDR3 contains 13 residues. The ends lost 3 bases at V and 4 bases at J; junction bases unmatched: 3. This chain's CDR3 is CAWSKGQGNTIYF. The CDR3 DNA sequence: TGTGCCTGGAGCAAGGGACAGGGAAACACCATATATTTT.

This chain joins TRBV27 and TRBJ2-7, with 9 positions matching TRBD2. The J segment lost 6 bases and the V segment lost 2 bases, leaving 14 bases of the junction unmatched. Germline loops: CDR1 MNHEY, CDR2 SMNVEV (reference sequence). This CDR3 has 17 amino acids. The DNA for the CDR3 is TGTGCCAGCAGTTTAACTAGCGGGCTCCGTTTGACCGTCGAGCAGTACTTC. Amino acids: CASSLTSGLRLTVEQYF.

The chain carries TRBV7-9 and TRBJ2-7; D is unclear. This CDR3 is built from 11 residues. V lost 2 bases to trimming and J lost 6 bases, with 5 bases between them. Germline values: CDR1 SEHNR, CDR2 FQNEAQ (reference sequence). The CDR3, as DNA: TGTGCCAGCAGCTTACTGCGCGAGCAGTACTTC. This encodes CASSLLREQYF.

This chain uses TRBV2 with TRBJ2-7, with D perhaps TRBD2 (5 bases). This CDR3 has 16 amino acids. In germline, CDR1 is SNHLY, CDR2 FYNNEI. V lost 8 bases to trimming and J lost 0 bases, with 20 bases between them. As DNA, the CDR3 is TGTGCCAGCGGCCCGGCGGGCCTCCAAAGCTCCTACGAGCAGTACTTC. Translation gives CASGPAGLQSSYEQYF.

The rearrangement links TRBV5-5 to TRBJ1-2; perhaps TRBD1 as D (5 bases). The CDR3 consists of 14 residues. Germline lookup yields CDR1 SGHKS and CDR2 YYEKEE (reference sequence). V lost 8 bases and J lost 4, with 18 bases in between. The CDR3 DNA follows: TGTGCCAGTTCTCAATCAGGGTATAGCTATGGCTACACCTTC. It translates to CASSQSGYSYGYTF.

The V and J genes are TRBV6-1 and TRBJ1-1; no firm D call. This CDR3 has 12 amino acids. Germline V gene lookup returns CDR1 MNHNS and CDR2 SASEGT. Trimming cost V 4 bases and J 3 bases, with 6 bases left between them. CDR3 in amino acids: CASSGRYTEAFF. CDR3 sequence (DNA): TGTGCCAGCAGTGGCCGGTACACTGAAGCTTTCTTT.

The V call is TRBV13, the J call TRBJ2-3, with D tentatively TRBD2 (6 bases). Trimming left V 5 bases short and J 6 bases short, with 21 bases between. CDR3 length: 16 residues. CDR1 is PRHDT and CDR2 is FYEKMQ in the germline V gene (reference sequence). The CDR3 protein is CASSPPGTFYPDTQYF. CDR3 bases: TGTGCCAGCAGCCCCCCCGGGACTTTCTACCCCGATACGCAGTATTTT. Complete variable domain (other parts from reference TRBV13 and TRBJ2-3): AAGVIQSPRHLIKEKRETATLKCYPIPRHDTVYWYQQGPGQDPQFLISFYEKMQSDKGSIPDRFSAQQFSDYHSELNMSSLELGDSALYFCASSPPGTFYPDTQYFGPGTRLTVL.

This chain links TRBV7-3 with TRBJ1-1, with unresolved D. The CDR3 is 15 amino acids. With 2 bases removed from V and 1 base from J, the gap between germline ends came to 11 bases. Germline V CDR1 and CDR2: SGHTA, FQGTGA. This CDR3 reads CASSLGEGWNTEAFF. The DNA of the CDR3 is TGTGCCAGCAGCTTAGGGGAGGGATGGAACACTGAAGCTTTCTTT.

The chain recombines TRBV5-1 with TRBJ2-2; 15 bases map to TRBD2. The ends lost 3 bases at V and 3 bases at J; junction bases unmatched: 3. Germline lookup yields CDR1 SGHRS and CDR2 YFSETQ. The CDR3 sequence is 17 residues long. CDR3 loop: CASSSGTSGGYTGELFF. CDR3 bases: TGCGCCAGCAGCTCCGGGACTAGCGGGGGGTACACCGGGGAGCTGTTTTTT.

This clone has just one count. As DNA, the CDR3 is TGTGCCAGCCGCAACCTCGGACAGGGCGATCAGCCCCAGCATTTT. Translating it yields CASRNLGQGDQPQHF. V and J are TRBV7-9 and TRBJ1-5; TRBD1 aligns across 8 bases. CDR1 and CDR2 from the germline V gene are SEHNR and FQNEAQ (reference sequence). The trim removed 8 bases at V and 5 bases at J, leaving 11 bases unmatched. The CDR3 loop spans 15 amino acids.

V gene TRBV4-1 combines with J gene TRBJ2-7; perhaps TRBD1 as D (6 bases). The V and J ends lost 4 bases and 6 bases respectively, with 22 bases between them. Germline V gene data show CDR1 as MGHRA and CDR2 as YSYEKL. This CDR3 is 16 amino acids long. The CDR3 reads CASSPYESGGGREQYF. The CDR3 coding sequence is TGCGCCAGCAGCCCCTACGAGAGTGGGGGCGGTCGCGAGCAGTACTTC.

The gene calls are TRBV7-9 and TRBJ1-1, with D unclear. Trimming removed 5 bases from V and 4 bases from J, with 5 bases in between. Germline V gives CDR1 SEHNR, CDR2 FQNEAQ (reference sequence). The CDR3 runs to 11 residues. In DNA form, the CDR3 reads TGTGCCAGCAGCCCTATCACTGAAGCTTTCTTT. This encodes CASSPITEAFF.

The chain carries TRBV10-1 and TRBJ2-3; D not certain. The V and J ends lost 4 bases and 1 base respectively, with 6 bases between them. Germline V gene sequence: CDR1 WNHNN, CDR2 SYGVQD (reference sequence). CDR3 length: 13 residues. CDR3 DNA: TGCGCCAGCAGTGCTTGGCGCACAGATACGCAGTATTTT. Translating it yields CASSAWRTDTQYF.

This clone was counted a single time. The chain is built from TRBV7-9 and TRBJ1-4; D is unclear. The germline V and J ends were trimmed by 1 base and 7 bases, with 22 bases remaining between them. CDR1 and CDR2 (germline): SEHNR, FQNEAQ (reference sequence). CDR3 length: 18 residues. The CDR3 DNA sequence: TGTGCCAGCAGCTTAGAGTCCTCAGAAACGGACTTGAGTGAAAAACTGTTTTTT. Its protein product is CASSLESSETDLSEKLFF.

The rearrangement joins TRBV7-7 to TRBJ2-2; 7 bases are shared with TRBD1. V shed 5 bases, J shed 6 bases, and the junction held 9 bases outside the gene matches. The CDR3 runs 15 residues. Germline lookup yields CDR1 SSHAT and CDR2 FNYEAQ (reference sequence). Here the CDR3 reads CASSPRGGVAGELFF. In DNA, the CDR3 is TGTGCCAGCAGCCCCCGAGGGGGCGTCGCCGGGGAGCTGTTTTTT.

The rearrangement joins TRBV5-1 to TRBJ1-6; the D gene is possibly TRBD1 (6 bases). Trimming left V 5 bases short and J 8 bases short, with 14 bases between. Germline CDR1 reads SGHRS; CDR2 reads YFSETQ. This CDR3 has 14 amino acids. CDR3 sequence: CASRLQGSDSPLHF. CDR3 nucleotides: TGCGCCAGCAGGCTGCAGGGGTCGGATTCACCCCTCCACTTT.

The rearrangement joins TRBV29-1 to TRBJ1-1; maybe TRBD1 (5 bases). Germline V gene lookup returns CDR1 SQVTM and CDR2 ANQGSEA. The CDR3 spans 12 residues. The V gene lost 4 bases and the J gene lost 2 bases, with 8 bases spanning the gap. CDR3 DNA sequence: TGCAGCGTTGTAGACAGTAACACTGAAGCTTTCTTT. Amino acids: CSVVDSNTEAFF.

As DNA, the CDR3 is TGCAGCGGTCTCAGGGTAACGAGCACAGATACGCAGTATTTT. Its translation: CSGLRVTSTDTQYF. This sequence joins TRBV29-1 and TRBJ2-3; D perhaps matches TRBD1 (5 bases). Trimming cost V 7 bases and J 0 bases, with 14 bases left between them. Germline V gene lookup returns CDR1 SQVTM and CDR2 ANQGSEA. The CDR3 is 14 amino acids.

V gene TRBV13 combines with J gene TRBJ2-7, with D uncertain. Germline assignment: CDR1 PRHDT and CDR2 FYEKMQ (reference sequence). Trimming shortened V by 0 bases and J by 3 bases, and 3 bases separated the two germline ends. This CDR3 contains 12 residues. CDR3 nucleotides: TGTGCCAGCAGCTTAGGCGTCTACGAGCAGTACTTC. The encoded protein is CASSLGVYEQYF.

The V call is TRBV7-8, the J call TRBJ1-6; 7 bases are a match to TRBD1. Trimming cost V 5 bases and J 7 bases; bases outside gene matches: 11. The CDR3 loop spans 16 amino acids. Germline lookup yields CDR1 SGHVS and CDR2 FQNEAQ. In DNA form, the CDR3 reads TGTGCCAGCAGCCCGACGGACAGGAGCCAAAATTCACCCCTCCACTTT. Translated, it gives CASSPTDRSQNSPLHF.

This rearrangement joins TRBV7-3 to TRBJ1-2; 9 bases fit TRBD1. V trimming: 5 bases; J trimming: 8 bases; junction bases outside the gene matches: 9. The germline gives CDR1 SGHTA, CDR2 FQGTGA. CDR3 size: 14 residues. This CDR3 is CASSRTGQGEGYTF. CDR3 bases: TGTGCCAGCAGCCGAACGGGACAGGGAGAAGGCTACACCTTC.

This clone was detected a few times. The chain is built from TRBV19 and TRBJ1-5; TRBD1 might be the D (6 bases). This CDR3 contains 14 residues. Per the germline V gene, CDR1 is LNHDA and CDR2 is SQIVND (reference sequence). The V end lost 5 bases, the J end lost 2 bases, and 10 bases lay between the germline ends. CDR3 loop: CASSADSRNQPQHF. The DNA of the CDR3 is TGTGCCAGTAGTGCGGACAGTCGCAATCAGCCCCAGCATTTT.

The chain links TRBV5-1 to TRBJ1-5, with 10 bases identical to TRBD1. V lost 1 base and J lost 5; bases outside the gene matches: 3. Per germline, CDR1 SGHRS and CDR2 YFSETQ. This CDR3 is 15 amino acids long. The CDR3 loop is CASSLRTGGDQPQHF. DNA for the CDR3: TGCGCCAGCAGCTTGAGGACAGGGGGAGATCAGCCCCAGCATTTT.

The chain uses TRBV6-1 and TRBJ2-7; 7 bases are shared with TRBD1. Per the germline V gene, CDR1 is MNHNS and CDR2 is SASEGT. CDR3 size: 14 residues. Unmatched junction bases numbered 7, after V lost 6 bases and J lost 2 bases. The CDR3 sequence is CASSRGTEAYEQYF. The CDR3 DNA reads as TGTGCCAGCAGCAGAGGGACAGAGGCCTACGAGCAGTACTTC.

As concerns this clone: A junction boundary mismatches the germline segment, possibly from a read error. The chain is built from TRBV7-7 and TRBJ2-5; no definite D call. The CDR3 sequence is 13 residues long. Germline assignment: CDR1 SSHAT and CDR2 FNYEAQ (reference sequence). The CDR3 sequence: CASSFNMMETQYF. The CDR3 coding sequence is TGTGCTAGCAGCTTTAACATGATGGAGACCCAGTACTTC.

The rearrangement links TRBV7-2 to TRBJ2-3; maybe TRBD2 (5 bases). V was clipped by 1 base and J by 7 bases, with 9 bases between them. This CDR3 has 13 amino acids. Germline V lookup: CDR1 SGHTA, CDR2 FQGNSA. The CDR3 is CASSLGRSYTQYF. Written as DNA, the CDR3 is TGTGCCAGCAGCTTAGGGAGGTCCTATACGCAGTATTTT.

This chain connects TRBV10-3 to TRBJ2-7; TRBD2 aligns across 7 bases. Germline lookup yields CDR1 ENHRY and CDR2 SYGVKD. This CDR3 region has 12 residues. V lost 6 bases, J lost 3 bases, and 2 bases stayed unmatched. CDR3 sequence: CAIRRENYEQYF. CDR3 in DNA: TGTGCCATCAGGCGGGAGAACTACGAGCAGTACTTC.

This clone was recorded a few times. This chain connects TRBV4-1 to TRBJ2-5; 8 bases fit TRBD2. The length of the CDR3 is 15 residues. V dropped 2 bases and J dropped 6; count of bases not matched to a gene: 8. CDR1 is MGHRA, CDR2 YSYEKL, per germline. CDR3 in DNA: TGCGCCAGCAGCCAATTATGGCGGGGGGTAAAGACCCAGTACTTC. Protein product: CASSQLWRGVKTQYF.

The chain couples TRBV28 to TRBJ2-7; D is unclear. CDR3 size: 14 residues. V lost 11 bases and J lost 2, with 19 bases in between. Germline V gene lookup returns CDR1 MDHEN and CDR2 SYDVKM. CDR3 loop: CAVSLSGPPYEQYF. The CDR3 DNA reads as TGTGCCGTGTCCTTGTCAGGCCCCCCCTACGAGCAGTACTTC.

J is TRBJ1-1 and V is TRBV29-1; 9 bases agree with TRBD1. After removal of 6 bases from V and 3 bases from J, the junction contained 8 bases not matched to a gene. The CDR3 covers 14 residues. From germline, CDR1 is SQVTM and CDR2 ANQGSEA. The CDR3 DNA is TGCAGCGTCACCCGGGGGGACAGGGACACTGAAGCTTTCTTT. Its protein is CSVTRGDRDTEAFF. The variable domain in full, completed from reference TRBV29-1 and TRBJ1-1, reads SAVISQKPSRDICQRGTSLTIQCQVDSQVTMMFWYRQQPGQSLTLIATANQGSEATYESGFVIDKFPISRPNLTFSTLTVSNMSPEDSSIYLCSVTRGDRDTEAFFGQGTRLTVV.

The V gene is TRBV6-6, the J gene TRBJ2-3, with 11 bases that match TRBD2. The junction had 7 bases not matched to a gene; V was cut back by 2 bases and J by 6 bases. The CDR3 consists of 16 residues. The germline V gene encodes CDR1 MNHNY and CDR2 SVGAGI (reference sequence). CDR3 residues: CASSYRSGGAVDTQYF. The CDR3 DNA reads as TGTGCCAGCAGTTACCGTAGCGGGGGGGCAGTGGATACGCAGTATTTT.